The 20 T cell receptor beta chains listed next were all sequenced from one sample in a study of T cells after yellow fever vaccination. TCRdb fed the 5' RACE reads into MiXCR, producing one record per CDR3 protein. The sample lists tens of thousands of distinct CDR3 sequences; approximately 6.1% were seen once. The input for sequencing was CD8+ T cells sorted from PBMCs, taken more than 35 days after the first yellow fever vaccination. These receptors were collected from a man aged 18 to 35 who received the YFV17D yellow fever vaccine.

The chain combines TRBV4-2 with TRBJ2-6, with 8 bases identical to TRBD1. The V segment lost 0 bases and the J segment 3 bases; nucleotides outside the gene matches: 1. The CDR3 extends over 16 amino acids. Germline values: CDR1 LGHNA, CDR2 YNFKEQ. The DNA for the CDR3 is TGTGCCAGCAGCCAAGAAGGACAGGGTGGGGCCAACGTCCTGACTTTC. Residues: CASSQEGQGGANVLTF.

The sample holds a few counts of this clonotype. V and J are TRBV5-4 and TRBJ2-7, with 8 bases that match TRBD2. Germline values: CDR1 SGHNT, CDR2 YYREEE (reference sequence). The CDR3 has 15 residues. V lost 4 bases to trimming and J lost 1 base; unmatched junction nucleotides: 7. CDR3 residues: CASSVLADRSYEQYF. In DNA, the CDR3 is TGTGCCAGCAGCGTACTAGCGGACAGATCCTACGAGCAGTACTTC.

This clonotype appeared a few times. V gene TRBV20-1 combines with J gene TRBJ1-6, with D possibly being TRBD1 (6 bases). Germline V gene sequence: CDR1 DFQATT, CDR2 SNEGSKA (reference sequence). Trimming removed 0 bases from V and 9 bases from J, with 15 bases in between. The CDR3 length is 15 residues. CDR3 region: CSARDTGGEGSPLHF. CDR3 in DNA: TGCAGTGCTAGAGATACGGGGGGCGAGGGTTCACCCCTCCACTTT.

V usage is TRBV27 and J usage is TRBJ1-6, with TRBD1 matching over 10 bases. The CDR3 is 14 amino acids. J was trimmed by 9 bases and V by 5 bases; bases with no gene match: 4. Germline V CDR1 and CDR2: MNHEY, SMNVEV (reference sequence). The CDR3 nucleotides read TGTGCCAGCAGTCCCGGACAGGGGGTTTCACCCCTCCACTTT. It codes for CASSPGQGVSPLHF.

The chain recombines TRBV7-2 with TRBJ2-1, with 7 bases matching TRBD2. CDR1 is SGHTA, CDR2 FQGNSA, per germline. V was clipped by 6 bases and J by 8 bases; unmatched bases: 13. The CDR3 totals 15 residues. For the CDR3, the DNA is TGTGCCAGCAGTCCAAGGGACGGACTAGGTGATGAGCAGTTCTTC. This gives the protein CASSPRDGLGDEQFF.

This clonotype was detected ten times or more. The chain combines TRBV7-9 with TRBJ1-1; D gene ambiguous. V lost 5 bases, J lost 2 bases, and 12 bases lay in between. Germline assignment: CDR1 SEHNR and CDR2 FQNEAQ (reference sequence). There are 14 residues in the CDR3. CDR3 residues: CASSLPQVNTEAFF. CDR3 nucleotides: TGTGCCAGCAGCCTCCCCCAGGTAAACACTGAAGCTTTCTTT.

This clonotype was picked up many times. The CDR3: CASSPPLGTIQETQYF. CDR3 DNA sequence: TGTGCCAGCAGCCCACCCCTGGGGACTATCCAAGAGACCCAGTACTTC. The chain has TRBV7-9 and TRBJ2-5, with 7 positions matching TRBD2. The V gene end was trimmed by 5 bases and the J gene end by 1 base; junction bases not matched to a gene: 10. This CDR3 is built from 16 residues. The V gene's germline CDR1 is SEHNR and CDR2 FQNEAQ (reference sequence).

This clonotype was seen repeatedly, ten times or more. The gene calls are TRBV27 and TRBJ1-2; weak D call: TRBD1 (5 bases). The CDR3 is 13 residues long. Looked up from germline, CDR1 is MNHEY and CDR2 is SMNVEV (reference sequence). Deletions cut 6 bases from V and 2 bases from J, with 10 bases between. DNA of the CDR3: TGTGCCAGCAGACCCGACAGAAACTATGGCTACACCTTC. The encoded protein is CASRPDRNYGYTF.

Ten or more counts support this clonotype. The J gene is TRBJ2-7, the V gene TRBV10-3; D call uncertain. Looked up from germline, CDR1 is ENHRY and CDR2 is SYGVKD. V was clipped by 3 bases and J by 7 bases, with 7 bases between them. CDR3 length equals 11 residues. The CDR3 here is CAISDSWEQYF. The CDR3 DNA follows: TGTGCCATCAGTGATTCCTGGGAGCAGTACTTC.

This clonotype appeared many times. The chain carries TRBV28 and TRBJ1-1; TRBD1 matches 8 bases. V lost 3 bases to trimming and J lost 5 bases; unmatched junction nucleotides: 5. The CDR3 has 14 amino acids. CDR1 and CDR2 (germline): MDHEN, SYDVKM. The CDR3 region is CASSFQGARTEAFF. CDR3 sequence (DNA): TGTGCCAGCAGTTTTCAGGGGGCGAGGACTGAAGCTTTCTTT.

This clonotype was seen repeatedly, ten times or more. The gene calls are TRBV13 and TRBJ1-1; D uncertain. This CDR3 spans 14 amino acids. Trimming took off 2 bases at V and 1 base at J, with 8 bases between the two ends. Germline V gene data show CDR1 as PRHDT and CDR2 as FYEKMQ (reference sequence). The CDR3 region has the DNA TGTGCCAGCAGCTTAATCAGGAAGAACACTGAAGCTTTCTTT. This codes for CASSLIRKNTEAFF.

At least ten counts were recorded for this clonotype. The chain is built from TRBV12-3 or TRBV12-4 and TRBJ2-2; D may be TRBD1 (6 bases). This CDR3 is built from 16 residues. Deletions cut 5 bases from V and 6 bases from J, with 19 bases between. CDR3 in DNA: TGTGCCAGCAGTCCCGGCAGGGGCCCAGGGTCCGGGGAGCTGTTTTTT. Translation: CASSPGRGPGSGELFF.

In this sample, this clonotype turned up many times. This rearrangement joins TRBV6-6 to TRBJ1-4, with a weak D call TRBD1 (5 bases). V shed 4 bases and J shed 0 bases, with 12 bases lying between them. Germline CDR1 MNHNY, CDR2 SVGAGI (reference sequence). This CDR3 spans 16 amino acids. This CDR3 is CASSSGTPPTNEKLFF. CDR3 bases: TGTGCCAGCAGTTCAGGGACGCCTCCAACTAATGAAAAACTGTTTTTT.

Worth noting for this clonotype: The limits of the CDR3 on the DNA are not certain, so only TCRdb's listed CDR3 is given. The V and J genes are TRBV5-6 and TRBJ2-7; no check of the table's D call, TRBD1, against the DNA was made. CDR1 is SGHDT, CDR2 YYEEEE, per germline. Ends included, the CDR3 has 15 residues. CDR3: CASSFGPGGGYEQYF.

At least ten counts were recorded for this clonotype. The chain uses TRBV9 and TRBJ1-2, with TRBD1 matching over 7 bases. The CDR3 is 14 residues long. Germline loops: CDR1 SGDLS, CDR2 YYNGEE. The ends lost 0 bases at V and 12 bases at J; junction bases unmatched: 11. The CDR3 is CASSVVAAGGLHTF. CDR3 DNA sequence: TGTGCCAGCAGCGTAGTCGCGGCAGGGGGACTTCACACCTTC.

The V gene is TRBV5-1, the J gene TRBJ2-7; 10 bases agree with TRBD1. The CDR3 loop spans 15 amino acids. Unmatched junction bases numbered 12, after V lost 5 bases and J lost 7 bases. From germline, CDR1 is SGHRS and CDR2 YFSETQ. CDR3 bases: TGCGCCAGCAGTCCTCCCGGGACAGGGGTTCAAGAGCAGTACTTC. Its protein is CASSPPGTGVQEQYF.

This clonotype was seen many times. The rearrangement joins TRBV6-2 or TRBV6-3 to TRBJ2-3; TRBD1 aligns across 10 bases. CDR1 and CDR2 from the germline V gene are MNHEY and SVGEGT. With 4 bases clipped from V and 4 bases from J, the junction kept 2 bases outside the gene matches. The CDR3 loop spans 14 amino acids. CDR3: CASSFGQGADTQYF. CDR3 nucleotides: TGTGCCAGCAGTTTTGGACAGGGGGCAGATACGCAGTATTTT.

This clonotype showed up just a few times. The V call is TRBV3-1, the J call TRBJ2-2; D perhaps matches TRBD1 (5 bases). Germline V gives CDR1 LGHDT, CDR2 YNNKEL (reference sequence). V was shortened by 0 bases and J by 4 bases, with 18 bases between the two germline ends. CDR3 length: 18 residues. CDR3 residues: CASSQEWAVGRGTGELFF. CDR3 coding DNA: TGTGCCAGCAGCCAAGAATGGGCGGTGGGTAGGGGCACCGGGGAGCTGTTTTTT.

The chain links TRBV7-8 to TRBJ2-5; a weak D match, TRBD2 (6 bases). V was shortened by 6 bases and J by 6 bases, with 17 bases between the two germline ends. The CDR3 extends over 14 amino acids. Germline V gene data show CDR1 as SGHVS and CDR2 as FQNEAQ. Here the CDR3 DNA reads TGTGCCAGCAGGGGCGCGGGACCTCAGAAGACCCAGTACTTC. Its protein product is CASRGAGPQKTQYF.

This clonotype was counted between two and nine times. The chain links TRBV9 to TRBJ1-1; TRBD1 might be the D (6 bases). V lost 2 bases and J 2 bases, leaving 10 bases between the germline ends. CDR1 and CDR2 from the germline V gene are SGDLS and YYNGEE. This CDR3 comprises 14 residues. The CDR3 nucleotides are TGTGCCAGCAGCGTCGGACAGATTAACACTGAAGCTTTCTTT. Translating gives CASSVGQINTEAFF.